The T cell receptor (beta chain) under discussion was sequenced for a study of T cells in localized non-small cell lung cancer. General study points: A median of approximately 54 clones ranked among the top 100 in tumor appeared in adjacent lung. Uninvolved adjacent lung showed peak T cell clonality, exceeding tumor. Multi-region tumor sequencing was not done, so intratumor heterogeneity could not be excluded. Higher T cell density in the blood was associated with longer overall survival, whereas higher adjacent-lung clonality associated with shorter survival.

V was clipped by 4 bases and J by 3 bases; unmatched bases: 5. The CDR3 runs 14 residues. Germline V gives CDR1 SGHRS, CDR2 YFSETQ. Remarks on this clone: Its antigen is undetermined.

Sequenced by immunoSEQ multiplex PCR; TCRdb stores in-frame clones only, minus some. The top ten hold around 5% of the sample, which has about 24,000 clones, about 80% seen once. V and J are TRBV5-1 and TRBJ2-3, with TRBD1 identical over 7 bases. Sequenced here: PBMCs, sampled before any cancer treatment. The TCR sequence derives from a man aged 35-75 years with stage II lung adenocarcinoma. The CDR3 DNA follows: TGCGCCAGCAGCCTGGGACAGCCTACAGATACGCAGTATTTT. It yields the protein CASSLGQPTDTQYF.